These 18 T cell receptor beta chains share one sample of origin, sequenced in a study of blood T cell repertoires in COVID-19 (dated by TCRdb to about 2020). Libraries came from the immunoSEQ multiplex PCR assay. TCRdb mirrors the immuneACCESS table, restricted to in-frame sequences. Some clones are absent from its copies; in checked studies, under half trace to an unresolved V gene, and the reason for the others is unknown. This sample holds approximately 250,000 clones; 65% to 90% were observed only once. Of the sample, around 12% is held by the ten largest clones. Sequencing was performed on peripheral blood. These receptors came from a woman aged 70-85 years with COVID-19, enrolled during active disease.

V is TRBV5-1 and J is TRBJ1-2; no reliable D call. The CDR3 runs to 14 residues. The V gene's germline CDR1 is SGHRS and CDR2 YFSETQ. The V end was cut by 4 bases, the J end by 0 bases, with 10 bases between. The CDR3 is CASSPRGPNYGYTF. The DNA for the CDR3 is TGCGCCAGCAGCCCCCGAGGCCCTAACTATGGCTACACCTTC. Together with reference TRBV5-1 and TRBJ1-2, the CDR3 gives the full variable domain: KAGVTQTPRYLIKTRGQQVTLSCSPISGHRSVSWYQQTPGQGLQFLFEYFSETQRNKGNFPGRFSGRQFSNSRSEMNVSTLELGDSALYLCASSPRGPNYGYTFGSGTRLTVV.

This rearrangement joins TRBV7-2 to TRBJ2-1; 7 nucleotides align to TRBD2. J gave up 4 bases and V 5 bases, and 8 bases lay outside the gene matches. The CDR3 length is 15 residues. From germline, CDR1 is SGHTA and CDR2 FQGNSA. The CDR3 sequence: CASSASGSTYNEQFF. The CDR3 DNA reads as TGTGCCAGCAGCGCTAGCGGTTCAACTTACAATGAGCAGTTCTTC.

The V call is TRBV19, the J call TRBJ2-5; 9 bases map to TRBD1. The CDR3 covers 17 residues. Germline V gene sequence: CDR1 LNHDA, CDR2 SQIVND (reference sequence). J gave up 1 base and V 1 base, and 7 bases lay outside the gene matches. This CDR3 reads CASSIGGTGRTQETQYF. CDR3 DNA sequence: TGTGCCAGTAGTATAGGGGGGACAGGGCGAACCCAAGAGACCCAGTACTTC.

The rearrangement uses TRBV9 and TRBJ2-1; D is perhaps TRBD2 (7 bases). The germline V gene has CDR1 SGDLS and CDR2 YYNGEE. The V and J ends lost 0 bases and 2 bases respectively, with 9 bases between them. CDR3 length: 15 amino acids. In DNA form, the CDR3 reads TGTGCCAGCAGCGTAGCCGGGGGGCCCTACAATGAGCAGTTCTTC. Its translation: CASSVAGGPYNEQFF.

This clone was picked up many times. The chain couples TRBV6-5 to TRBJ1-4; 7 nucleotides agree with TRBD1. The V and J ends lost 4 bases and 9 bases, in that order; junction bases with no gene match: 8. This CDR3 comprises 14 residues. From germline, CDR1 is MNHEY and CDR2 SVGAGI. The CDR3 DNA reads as TGTGCCAGCAGTTGGGGACAGCCGGGACAAAAACTGTTTTTT. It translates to CASSWGQPGQKLFF.

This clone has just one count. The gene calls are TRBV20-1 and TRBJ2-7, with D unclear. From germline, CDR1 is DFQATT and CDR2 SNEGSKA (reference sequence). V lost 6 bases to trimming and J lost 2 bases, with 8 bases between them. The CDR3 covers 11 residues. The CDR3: CSAARTYEQYF. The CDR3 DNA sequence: TGCAGTGCCGCCAGGACCTACGAGCAGTACTTC.

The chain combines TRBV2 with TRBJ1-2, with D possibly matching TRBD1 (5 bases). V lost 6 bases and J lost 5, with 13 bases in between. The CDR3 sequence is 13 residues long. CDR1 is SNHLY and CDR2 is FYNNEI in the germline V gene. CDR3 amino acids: CASRMDNLYGYTF. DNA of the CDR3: TGTGCCAGCAGGATGGACAACCTATATGGCTACACCTTC.

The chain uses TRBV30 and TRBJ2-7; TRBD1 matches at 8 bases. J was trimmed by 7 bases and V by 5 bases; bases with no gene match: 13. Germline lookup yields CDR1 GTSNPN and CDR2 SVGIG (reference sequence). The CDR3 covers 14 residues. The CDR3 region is CAWDKGTGGWEQYF. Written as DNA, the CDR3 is TGTGCCTGGGATAAAGGGACAGGTGGATGGGAGCAGTACTTC. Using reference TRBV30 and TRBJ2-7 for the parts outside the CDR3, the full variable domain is SQTIHQWPATLVQPVGSPLSLECTVEGTSNPNLYWYRQAAGRGLQLLFYSVGIGQISSEVPQNLSASRPQDRQFILSSKKLLLSDSGFYLCAWDKGTGGWEQYFGPGTRLTVT.

This CDR3 is CASSSRGGVLVNEQFF. The CDR3 DNA sequence: TGTGCCAGCAGTTCTCGCGGGGGGGTTTTGGTCAATGAGCAGTTCTTC. This chain uses TRBV28 with TRBJ2-1; 9 bases line up with TRBD2. The CDR3 sequence is 16 residues long. The germline CDR1 and CDR2 sequences are MDHEN and SYDVKM. J lost 6 bases, V lost 4 bases, and 10 bases had no gene match.

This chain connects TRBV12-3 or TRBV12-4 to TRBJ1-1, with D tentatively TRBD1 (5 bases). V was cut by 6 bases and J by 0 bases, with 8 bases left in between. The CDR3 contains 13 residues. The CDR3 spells CASRRGLNTEAFF. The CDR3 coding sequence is TGTGCCAGCAGGCGGGGCTTGAACACTGAAGCTTTCTTT.

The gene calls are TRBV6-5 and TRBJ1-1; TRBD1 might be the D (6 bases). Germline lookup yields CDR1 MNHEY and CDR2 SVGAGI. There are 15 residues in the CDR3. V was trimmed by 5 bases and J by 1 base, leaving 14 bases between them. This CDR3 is CASSNGQMKNTEAFF. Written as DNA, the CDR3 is TGTGCCAGCAGTAACGGACAGATGAAGAACACTGAAGCTTTCTTT.

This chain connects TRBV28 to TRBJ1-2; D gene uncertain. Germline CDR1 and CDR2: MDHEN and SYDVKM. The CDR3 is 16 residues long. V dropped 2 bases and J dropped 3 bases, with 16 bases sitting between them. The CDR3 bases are TGTGCCAGCAGTTTAATGACACAACGAACCTACTATGGCTACACCTTC. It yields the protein CASSLMTQRTYYGYTF.

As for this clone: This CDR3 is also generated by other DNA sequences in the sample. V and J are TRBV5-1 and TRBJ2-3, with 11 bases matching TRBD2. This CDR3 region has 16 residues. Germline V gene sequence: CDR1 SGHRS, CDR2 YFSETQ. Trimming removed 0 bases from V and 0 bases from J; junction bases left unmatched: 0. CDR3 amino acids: CASSLGLAGSTDTQYF. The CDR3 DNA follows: TGCGCCAGCAGCTTGGGACTAGCGGGGAGCACAGATACGCAGTATTTT.

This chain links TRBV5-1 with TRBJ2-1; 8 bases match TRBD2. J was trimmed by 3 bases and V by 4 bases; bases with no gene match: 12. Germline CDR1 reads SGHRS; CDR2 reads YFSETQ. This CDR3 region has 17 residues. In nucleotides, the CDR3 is TGCGCCAGCAGCCCATCAGTACCCGGGACTAGCTACAATGAGCAGTTCTTC. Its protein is CASSPSVPGTSYNEQFF.

CDR3 region: CASSLKEIYGYTF. The CDR3 nucleotides read TGTGCCAGCAGCTTAAAGGAGATCTATGGCTACACCTTC. The J gene is TRBJ1-2, the V gene TRBV7-8, with D unclear. The CDR3 runs 13 residues. Germline CDR1 is SGHVS and CDR2 is FQNEAQ. The V and J ends lost 2 bases and 4 bases respectively, with 8 bases between them.

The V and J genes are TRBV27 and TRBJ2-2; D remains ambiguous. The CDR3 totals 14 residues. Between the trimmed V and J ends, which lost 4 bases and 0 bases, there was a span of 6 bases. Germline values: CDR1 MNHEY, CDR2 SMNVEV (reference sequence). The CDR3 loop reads CASSWQANTGELFF. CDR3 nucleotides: TGTGCCAGCAGTTGGCAGGCGAACACCGGGGAGCTGTTTTTT.

The CDR3 DNA reads TGTGCCAGCAGTTACCCGACAGCTGGAAACACCATATATTTT. The encoded protein is CASSYPTAGNTIYF. This chain connects TRBV6-6 to TRBJ1-3; weak D call: TRBD1 (5 bases). The germline gives CDR1 MNHNY, CDR2 SVGAGI (reference sequence). Trimming took off 2 bases at V and 2 bases at J, with 7 bases between the two ends. The CDR3 runs to 14 residues.

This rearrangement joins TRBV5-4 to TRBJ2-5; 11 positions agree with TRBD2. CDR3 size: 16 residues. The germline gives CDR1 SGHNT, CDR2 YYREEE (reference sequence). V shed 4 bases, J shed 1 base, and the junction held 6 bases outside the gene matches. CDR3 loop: CASSPYSGGAQETQYF. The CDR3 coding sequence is TGTGCCAGCAGCCCTTATAGCGGGGGGGCCCAAGAGACCCAGTACTTC.